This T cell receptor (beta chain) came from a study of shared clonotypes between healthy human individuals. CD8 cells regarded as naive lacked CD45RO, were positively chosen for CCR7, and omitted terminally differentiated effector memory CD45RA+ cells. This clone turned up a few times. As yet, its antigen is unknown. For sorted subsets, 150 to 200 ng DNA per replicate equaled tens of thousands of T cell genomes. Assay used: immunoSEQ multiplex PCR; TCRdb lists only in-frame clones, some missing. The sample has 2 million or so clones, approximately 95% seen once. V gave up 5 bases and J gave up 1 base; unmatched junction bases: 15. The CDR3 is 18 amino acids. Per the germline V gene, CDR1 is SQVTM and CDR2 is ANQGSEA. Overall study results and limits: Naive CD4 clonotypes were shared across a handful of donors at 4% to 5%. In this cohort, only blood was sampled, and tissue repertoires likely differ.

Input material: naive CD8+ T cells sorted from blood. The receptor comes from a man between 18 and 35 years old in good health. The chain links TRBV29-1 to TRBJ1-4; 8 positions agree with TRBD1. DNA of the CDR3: TGCAGCGTTTCCCGGACAGGGATTATTGAGGGAACTAATGAAAAACTGTTTTTT. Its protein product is CSVSRTGIIEGTNEKLFF.